This TCR beta chain was documented in a study of blood T cell repertoires in COVID-19. The trim removed 6 bases at V and 4 bases at J, leaving 11 bases unmatched. CDR1 is SGHVS and CDR2 is FNYEAQ in the germline V gene. CDR3 size: 15 residues. The method was immunoSEQ multiplex PCR; TCRdb's version includes in-frame clones alone and lacks a portion of them. Among about 250,000 clones listed, about 83% were seen once. The chain links TRBV7-6 to TRBJ2-7; 8 bases line up with TRBD2. Sequenced sample: peripheral blood. This TCR derives from a man at least 80 years old with acute or convalescent COVID-19. The CDR3 DNA follows: TGTGCCAGCAGTTATCTAAGCGGGAGCTCGTACGAGCAGTACTTC. Amino acids: CASSYLSGSSYEQYF.